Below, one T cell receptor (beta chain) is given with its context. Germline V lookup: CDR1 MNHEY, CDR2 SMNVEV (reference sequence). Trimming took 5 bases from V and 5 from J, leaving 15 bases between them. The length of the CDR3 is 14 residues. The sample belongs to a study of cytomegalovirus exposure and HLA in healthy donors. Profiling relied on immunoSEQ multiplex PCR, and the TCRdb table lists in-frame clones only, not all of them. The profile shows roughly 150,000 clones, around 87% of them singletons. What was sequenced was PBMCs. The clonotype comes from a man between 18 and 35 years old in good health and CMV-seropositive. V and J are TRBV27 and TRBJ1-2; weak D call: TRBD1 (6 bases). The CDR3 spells CASSPTGTLYGYTF. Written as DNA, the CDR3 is TGTGCCAGCAGTCCGACAGGAACTCTTTATGGCTACACCTTC.